Listed below are T cell receptor beta chains from one sample, sequenced in a study of blood T cell repertoires in COVID-19. Using immunoSEQ multiplex PCR, the repertoire was profiled, and TCRdb retains in-frame clones only, with some absent. The repertoire holds tens of thousands of clones, with approximately 85% as singletons. Input material: peripheral blood. The source is a human donor in a cohort sampled during active COVID-19. The CDR3 runs from the conserved cysteine through the conserved F or W. The size entry is marked missing in some rows and otherwise reads once, few, many or a size class.

NA,TRBV12-3/TRBV12-4,CASSPVAREKLFF
NA,TRBV14,CASSLPGTGANVLTF
NA,TRBV7-2,CASSLRALAGGPSAGELFF
NA,TRBV5-6,CASSPPGGSLSNEQFF
NA,TRBV2,CASRKEAGGGYEQYF
NA,TRBV25-1,CASSDSGDTQYF
NA,TRBV19,CASSLSGEYEQYF
NA,TRBV28,CASSRQASGNTIYF
NA,TRBV4-2,CASSLDRSAGANVLTF
NA,TRBV11-2,CASSSLRRENIQYF
few,TRBV19,CASSRGPSYEQYF
once,TRBV9,CASSVGSDRERYEQYF
NA,TRBV19,CASSIARAGGYGYTF
few,TRBV2,CASGTPNYGYTF